Listed below are T cell receptor beta chains from one sample, sequenced in a study of shared clonotypes between healthy human individuals. Using immunoSEQ multiplex PCR, the repertoire was profiled, and TCRdb retains in-frame clones only, with some absent. The sample carries around 1 million clones, over 75% recorded once. The sample consisted of memory CD4+ T cells sorted from blood. These receptors came from a man aged 18 to 30 in good health. The CDR3 runs from the conserved cysteine through the conserved F or W. The D gene is left open where the match is weak.

V: TRBV9
D: NA
length: 15
J: TRBJ2-3
CDR3: CASSGGPINTDTQYF
DNA: TGTGCCAGCAGCGGGGGCCCGATTAACACAGATACGCAGTATTTT

V: TRBV4-1
D: TRBD2
length: 17
J: TRBJ2-1
CDR3: CASSRDRVAGDYNEQFF
DNA: TGCGCCAGCAGCCGAGATAGGGTAGCGGGAGACTACAATGAGCAGTTCTTC

V: TRBV19
D: NA
length: 12
J: TRBJ1-4
CDR3: CASSADVGKLFF
DNA: TGTGCCAGTAGTGCGGACGTAGGAAAACTGTTTTTT

V: TRBV4-2
D: NA
length: 15
J: TRBJ1-4
CDR3: CASSQEGGRDEKLFF
DNA: TGTGCCAGCAGCCAAGAAGGGGGAAGGGATGAAAAACTGTTTTTT

V: TRBV7-9
D: NA
length: 15
J: TRBJ1-4
CDR3: CASSRQGSTNEKLFF
DNA: TGTGCCAGCAGCAGGCAGGGGTCAACTAATGAAAAACTGTTTTTT

V: TRBV6-5
D: TRBD1
length: 13
J: TRBJ2-7
CDR3: CASRGTAGYEQYF
DNA: TGTGCCAGCAGAGGGACAGCCGGGTACGAGCAGTACTTC

V: TRBV7-9
D: NA
length: 14
J: TRBJ2-1
CDR3: CASTRALAIDEQFF
DNA: TGTGCCAGCACCCGAGCACTAGCTATCGATGAGCAGTTCTTC

V: TRBV6-5
D: NA
length: 9
J: TRBJ2-5
CDR3: CASKRTQYF
DNA: TGTGCCAGCAAGAGGACCCAGTACTTC

V: TRBV18
D: NA
length: 15
J: TRBJ2-1
CDR3: CASSPLAVGMGEQFF
DNA: TGTGCCAGCTCACCACTGGCCGTAGGAATGGGTGAGCAGTTCTTC

V: TRBV29-1
D: NA
length: 11
J: TRBJ2-5
CDR3: CSVSGGETQYF
DNA: TGCAGCGTTTCAGGGGGGGAGACCCAGTACTTC